This T cell receptor (beta chain) was found in a study of T cell repertoires in cytomegalovirus infection. The CDR3 has 15 residues. The V and J ends lost 0 bases and 7 bases, in that order; junction bases with no gene match: 4. Germline V lookup: CDR1 SGHDT, CDR2 YYEEEE. Only a few counts were recorded for this clonotype. Its antigen is unknown. TCRdb fed the reads into MiXCR, producing one record per CDR3 protein. The sample shows approximately 770,000 distinct CDR3 sequences, roughly 29% of them seen only once. The sequence derives from a human donor in good health (CMV status not recorded). Some clones in this sample may be carry-over from other donors' samples. The V call is TRBV5-6, the J call TRBJ1-3, with 10 bases matching TRBD1. The input for sequencing was cultured CD8+ T cells from PBMCs, taken from culture after CMV antigen stimulation. CDR3 loop: CASSLAGQGLNTIYF. In DNA, the CDR3 is TGTGCCAGCAGCTTGGCGGGACAGGGGTTGAACACCATATATTTT.